A single sample is the source of the 32 T cell receptor beta chains below, sequenced in a study of T cell responses to AZD1222 COVID-19 vaccine. Generated by immunoSEQ multiplex PCR, the TCRdb table keeps only in-frame clones and is missing some. The sample comprises about 140,000 clones, roughly 92% of which are singletons, and 4% rests with the top ten. The specimen was peripheral blood, collected 28 days after the second AZD1222 dose. All receptors come from an adult who received the AZD1222 COVID-19 vaccine.

The gene calls are TRBV7-9 and TRBJ2-2, with a possible D match to TRBD2 (5 bases). V lost 2 bases, J lost 6 bases, and 13 bases lay in between. Germline V gives CDR1 SEHNR, CDR2 FQNEAQ (reference sequence). The CDR3 runs to 15 residues. In DNA form, the CDR3 reads TGTGCCAGCAGCTTACTAGCCTATCCTGCCGGGGAGCTGTTTTTT. The encoded protein is CASSLLAYPAGELFF.

The rearrangement joins TRBV11-1 to TRBJ1-5, with TRBD1 as a possible D gene (6 bases). CDR3 size: 12 residues. Germline V gives CDR1 SGHAT, CDR2 FQDESV (reference sequence). Trimming stripped 5 bases from V and 9 bases from J, with 11 bases between. The CDR3 loop reads CASSRKGGPQHF. The CDR3, as DNA: TGTGCCAGCAGCCGAAAAGGGGGGCCCCAGCATTTT.

Worth noting for this clone: Relative to the germline gene, one junction end is altered; a read error may explain this. The chain combines TRBV29-1 with TRBJ1-5; D is perhaps TRBD1 (6 bases). Germline values: CDR1 SQVTM, CDR2 ANQGSEA. This CDR3 spans 12 amino acids. CDR3 sequence reads: CSVEGADHPQHF. CDR3 DNA: TGCAGCGTTGAGGGGGCCGATCACCCCCAGCATTTT. Supplemented by reference TRBV29-1 and TRBJ1-5, the full variable domain reads SAVISQKPSRDICQRGTSLTIQCQVDSQVTMMFWYRQQPGQSLTLIATANQGSEATYESGFVIDKFPISRPNLTFSTLTVSNMSPEDSSIYLCSVEGADHPQHFGDGTRLSIL.

V and J are TRBV9 and TRBJ2-6; D is possibly TRBD1 (6 bases). The CDR3 totals 17 residues. CDR1 is SGDLS, CDR2 YYNGEE, per germline. V was clipped by 4 bases and J by 1 base, with 15 bases between them. CDR3 residues: CASSRPKQGSGANVLTF. The CDR3 DNA follows: TGTGCCAGCAGCCGTCCCAAACAGGGTTCTGGGGCCAACGTCCTGACTTTC. Full variable domain (rest looked up from reference TRBV9 and TRBJ2-6): DSGVTQTPKHLITATGQRVTLRCSPRSGDLSVYWYQQSLDQGLQFLIQYYNGEERAKGNILERFSAQQFPDLHSELNLSSLELGDSALYFCASSRPKQGSGANVLTFGAGSRLTVL.

The V and J genes are TRBV4-2 and TRBJ2-5; D ambiguous. The germline CDR1 and CDR2 sequences are LGHNA and YNFKEQ. Trimming removed 2 bases at V and 4 bases at J, with 2 bases between. The CDR3 totals 11 residues. CDR3 bases: TGTGCCAGCAGCCAACTAGAGACCCAGTACTTC. Protein product: CASSQLETQYF.

The chain couples TRBV5-1 to TRBJ2-7, with 11 bases aligning to TRBD1. This CDR3 contains 14 residues. CDR1 is SGHRS, CDR2 YFSETQ, per germline. Losses at the gene ends were 6 bases for V and 3 bases for J; bases not matched to a gene: 5. As DNA, the CDR3 is TGCGCCAGCAAAGGGACAGGGGGTCTCTACGAGCAGTACTTC. Its translation: CASKGTGGLYEQYF.

V and J are TRBV27 and TRBJ2-4; TRBD2 might be the D (6 bases). V was clipped by 6 bases and J by 3 bases, with 15 bases between them. The CDR3 sequence is 15 residues long. Germline V gene lookup returns CDR1 MNHEY and CDR2 SMNVEV (reference sequence). This chain's CDR3 is CASSQTRAGKNIQYF. In DNA form, the CDR3 reads TGTGCCAGCAGCCAGACTAGGGCTGGCAAAAACATTCAGTACTTC.

V usage is TRBV27 and J usage is TRBJ1-1; D gene ambiguous. This CDR3 contains 15 residues. Germline-derived CDR1 and CDR2 are MNHEY and SMNVEV (reference sequence). Trimming pared 0 bases from V and 0 bases from J, leaving 8 bases between. CDR3 in DNA: TGTGCCAGCAGTTTATCCGGGCTCATGAACACTGAAGCTTTCTTT. It is translated as CASSLSGLMNTEAFF.

V gene TRBV7-9 combines with J gene TRBJ2-1; D tentatively reads TRBD1 or TRBD2 (5 bases each). CDR3 size: 12 residues. CDR1 is SEHNR and CDR2 is FQNEAQ in the germline V gene (reference sequence). V was pared by 5 bases and J by 7 bases, with 9 bases between. The CDR3 DNA sequence: TGTGCCAGCAGCATGAGGGGAAATGAGCAGTTCTTC. This sequence encodes CASSMRGNEQFF.

The chain is built from TRBV9 and TRBJ1-2, with D perhaps matching TRBD1 (5 bases). Trimming stripped 2 bases from V and 5 bases from J, with 16 bases between. This CDR3 is built from 15 residues. Germline V gene data show CDR1 as SGDLS and CDR2 as YYNGEE. The CDR3 nucleotides read TGTGCCAGCAGCGTCGCCGGGACGGCTACTTATGGCTACACCTTC. Its protein is CASSVAGTATYGYTF.

This clone was observed a few times. The chain uses TRBV13 and TRBJ2-5, with a tentative D call TRBD2 (6 bases). Germline CDR1 is PRHDT and CDR2 is FYEKMQ (reference sequence). Trimming removed 0 bases from V and 5 bases from J, with 16 bases in between. This CDR3 comprises 16 residues. CDR3 nucleotide sequence: TGTGCCAGCAGCTTAGGCCTCGAGGGTAGCGGCGAGACCCAGTACTTC. Translated: CASSLGLEGSGETQYF.

The gene calls are TRBV7-3 and TRBJ1-1, with D possibly being TRBD1 (5 bases). CDR1 is SGHTA, CDR2 FQGTGA, per germline. The CDR3 contains 15 residues. V was shortened by 1 base and J by 6 bases, with 15 bases between the two germline ends. CDR3 in amino acids: CASSLIGGTGSEAFF. As DNA, the CDR3 is TGTGCCAGCAGCTTAATAGGAGGGACGGGATCTGAAGCTTTCTTT.

The CDR3 nucleotides read TGTGCCAGCAGACAGGGCAATCAGCCCCAGCATTTT. It codes for CASRQGNQPQHF. The rearrangement links TRBV6-5 to TRBJ1-5; D possibly corresponds to TRBD1 (5 bases). Trimming removed 6 bases from V and 2 bases from J, with 5 bases in between. Germline values: CDR1 MNHEY, CDR2 SVGAGI. The CDR3 is 12 amino acids.

V is TRBV4-2 and J is TRBJ1-3, with a possible D match to TRBD1 (6 bases). Germline CDR1 LGHNA, CDR2 YNFKEQ. Trimming removed 1 base from V and 2 bases from J, with 15 bases in between. CDR3 length: 17 residues. CDR3 protein: CASSQAGGARAGNTIYF. CDR3 bases: TGTGCCAGCAGCCAAGCCGGGGGGGCGAGAGCTGGAAACACCATATATTTT.

The chain uses TRBV7-2 and TRBJ2-7; 8 bases fit TRBD1. J was trimmed by 5 bases and V by 6 bases; bases with no gene match: 6. There are 13 residues in the CDR3. Germline assignment: CDR1 SGHTA and CDR2 FQGNSA. The DNA for the CDR3 is TGTGCCAGCAGTCCCGACAGGGGCGACGAGCAGTACTTC. Translation: CASSPDRGDEQYF.

CDR3 residues: CASSIGGTRAKNIQYF. CDR3 DNA: TGTGCCAGTAGTATCGGCGGGACCCGGGCCAAAAACATTCAGTACTTC. The chain couples TRBV19 to TRBJ2-4; TRBD2 might be the D (6 bases). Trimming pared 3 bases from V and 1 base from J, leaving 13 bases between. Germline CDR1 is LNHDA and CDR2 is SQIVND (reference sequence). This CDR3 spans 16 amino acids.

CDR3 in amino acids: CASSLGRETVYGYTF. The CDR3 coding sequence is TGTGCCAGCAGTTTGGGTCGAGAGACAGTGTATGGCTACACCTTC. The chain carries TRBV27 and TRBJ1-2, with a weak D call TRBD1 (5 bases). V was clipped by 3 bases and J by 5 bases, with 16 bases between them. CDR3 size: 15 residues. Germline V gives CDR1 MNHEY, CDR2 SMNVEV (reference sequence).

The rearrangement links TRBV10-3 to TRBJ1-4, with D possibly matching TRBD1 (5 bases). CDR3 length: 13 amino acids. Per germline, CDR1 ENHRY and CDR2 SYGVKD. Trimming took 10 bases from V and 7 from J, leaving 16 bases between them. CDR3 in amino acids: CATDPGQGEKLFF. CDR3 nucleotide sequence: TGTGCCACCGACCCAGGGCAGGGTGAAAAACTGTTTTTT.

The V gene is TRBV7-3, the J gene TRBJ1-1; D call uncertain. CDR3 length equals 13 residues. Trimming took 5 bases from V and 6 from J, leaving 13 bases between them. In germline, CDR1 is SGHTA, CDR2 FQGTGA. DNA of the CDR3: TGTGCCAGCAGCCACTTGGGGAGCTCTGAAGCTTTCTTT. Its translation is CASSHLGSSEAFF.

The chain uses TRBV28 and TRBJ1-1; D is possibly TRBD1 (6 bases). Germline values: CDR1 MDHEN, CDR2 SYDVKM. The CDR3 consists of 18 residues. Between the trimmed V and J ends, which lost 7 bases and 1 base, there was a span of 25 bases. CDR3 amino acids: CASTHDSRGGVPNTEAFF. The CDR3 nucleotides are TGTGCCAGCACCCACGATAGTCGGGGGGGCGTCCCGAACACTGAAGCTTTCTTT.

This chain links TRBV18 with TRBJ1-2, with 7 bases fitting TRBD1. J lost 4 bases, V lost 3 bases, and 11 bases had no gene match. This CDR3 region has 16 residues. Germline CDR1 and CDR2: KGHSH and LQKENI. The CDR3 coding sequence is TGTGCCAGCTCACCCTCAGGTCGCCAGGGGGGCTATGGCTACACCTTC. Its protein product is CASSPSGRQGGYGYTF.

This chain joins TRBV7-9 and TRBJ2-2; 10 positions match TRBD2. This CDR3 has 15 residues. The germline gives CDR1 SEHNR, CDR2 FQNEAQ (reference sequence). After removal of 5 bases from V and 7 bases from J, the junction contained 7 bases not matched to a gene. The CDR3 reads CASSQSGRARGELFF. CDR3 nucleotide sequence: TGTGCCAGCAGCCAAAGCGGGAGGGCACGCGGGGAGCTGTTTTTT.

The genes are TRBV27 and TRBJ1-2, with D tentatively TRBD1 (5 bases). From germline, CDR1 is MNHEY and CDR2 SMNVEV (reference sequence). V gave up 9 bases and J gave up 6 bases, with 20 bases separating them. The CDR3 sequence is 14 residues long. The CDR3 sequence is CARLHNKGRHGYTF. CDR3 DNA sequence: TGTGCCAGACTTCACAACAAGGGGAGACATGGCTACACCTTC.

The chain couples TRBV29-1 to TRBJ2-3, with D tentatively TRBD1 (5 bases). The germline CDR1 and CDR2 sequences are SQVTM and ANQGSEA. Trimming pared 6 bases from V and 4 bases from J, leaving 17 bases between. The CDR3 is 14 amino acids. CDR3 protein: CSVQGKGRADTQYF. As DNA, the CDR3 is TGCAGCGTCCAGGGAAAAGGACGTGCAGATACGCAGTATTTT.

The rearrangement joins TRBV9 to TRBJ1-4; no reliable D call. CDR3 length: 14 residues. Germline loops: CDR1 SGDLS, CDR2 YYNGEE. V was pared by 5 bases and J by 0 bases, with 8 bases between. The CDR3 DNA reads TGTGCCAGCAGGAGGGCTGCAACTAATGAAAAACTGTTTTTT. Amino acids: CASRRAATNEKLFF.

This chain links TRBV14 with TRBJ1-1; D is unclear. Germline-derived CDR1 and CDR2 are SGHDN and FVKESK. The germline V and J ends were trimmed by 0 bases and 0 bases, with 17 bases remaining between them. This CDR3 is 18 amino acids long. Here the CDR3 reads CASSQESGNRALNTEAFF. The CDR3 bases are TGTGCCAGCAGCCAAGAATCCGGAAACCGGGCCTTGAACACTGAAGCTTTCTTT.

This chain uses TRBV9 with TRBJ1-1; no clear D gene. CDR1 SGDLS and CDR2 YYNGEE come from the germline V gene. The CDR3 runs 13 residues. The V end lost 2 bases, the J end lost 5 bases, and 10 bases lay between the germline ends. CDR3 DNA: TGTGCCAGCAGCGTCCACGGGGAAACTGAAGCTTTCTTT. Protein: CASSVHGETEAFF. Drawing the rest from reference TRBV9 and TRBJ1-1, the complete variable domain is DSGVTQTPKHLITATGQRVTLRCSPRSGDLSVYWYQQSLDQGLQFLIQYYNGEERAKGNILERFSAQQFPDLHSELNLSSLELGDSALYFCASSVHGETEAFFGQGTRLTVV.

The rearrangement links TRBV4-3 to TRBJ2-7, with D unclear. CDR1 and CDR2 (germline): LGHNA, YSLEER. The CDR3 is 16 residues long. Trimming cost V 0 bases and J 0 bases, with 12 bases left between them. The CDR3: CASSQDLGRSSYEQYF. The CDR3 DNA sequence: TGCGCCAGCAGCCAAGATCTCGGCAGGTCCTCCTACGAGCAGTACTTC.

The V gene is TRBV5-1, the J gene TRBJ1-2, with 9 bases fitting TRBD1. The CDR3 is made up of 14 amino acids. Germline-derived CDR1 and CDR2 are SGHRS and YFSETQ. Trimming removed 4 bases from V and 0 bases from J; junction bases left unmatched: 1. CDR3 sequence reads: CASSRDRANYGYTF. The CDR3 nucleotides read TGCGCCAGCAGCCGGGACAGGGCTAACTATGGCTACACCTTC.

The CDR3 DNA follows: TGTGCCAGCAGCTTATGGCGAGGGGATGAGCAGTTCTTC. It translates to CASSLWRGDEQFF. The chain employs TRBV7-9 and TRBJ2-1, with D possibly being TRBD1 or TRBD2 (5 bases each). Germline V gene lookup returns CDR1 SEHNR and CDR2 FQNEAQ (reference sequence). With 2 bases removed from V and 8 bases from J, the gap between germline ends came to 10 bases. The CDR3 runs 13 residues.

V usage is TRBV18 and J usage is TRBJ2-7; TRBD1 aligns across 7 bases. CDR3 length equals 15 residues. CDR1 and CDR2 from the germline V gene are KGHSH and LQKENI. V dropped 6 bases and J dropped 5; count of bases not matched to a gene: 13. CDR3 protein: CASSPRQGVGNEQYF. CDR3 DNA sequence: TGTGCCAGCTCGCCCAGACAGGGAGTCGGCAACGAGCAGTACTTC.

The chain links TRBV21-1 to TRBJ1-4. TRBV21-1 is a pseudogene locus. CDR3 length equals 14 residues. CDR3 nucleotides: TGTGCCAGCAGCAAAGGGATGGTAAGTGAAAAACTGTTTTTT. Translated, it gives CASSKGMVSEKLFF.